The 10 T cell receptor beta chains presented below share a single source sample, sequenced in a study of blood T cell repertoires in COVID-19. Sequenced by immunoSEQ multiplex PCR; TCRdb stores in-frame clones only, minus some. The sample includes roughly 81,000 clones, around 87% of them seen just once. Input material: peripheral blood. Receptor source: a man aged 35-49 years with acute or convalescent COVID-19.

V usage is TRBV7-9 and J usage is TRBJ2-7, with TRBD2 matching 11 bases. The CDR3 has 15 residues. Germline CDR1 reads SEHNR; CDR2 reads FQNEAQ (reference sequence). V lost 1 base, J lost 5 bases, and 4 bases stayed unmatched. CDR3 residues: CASSLGSGGVNEQYF. The CDR3 coding sequence is TGTGCCAGCAGCTTAGGTAGCGGGGGGGTAAACGAGCAGTACTTC.

The gene calls are TRBV10-3 and TRBJ1-5; 8 nucleotides agree with TRBD1. The V gene's germline CDR1 is ENHRY and CDR2 SYGVKD. CDR3 length equals 13 residues. The V segment lost 3 bases and the J segment 6 bases; nucleotides outside the gene matches: 1. The CDR3 protein is CAISDGQGQPQHF. For the CDR3, the DNA is TGTGCCATCAGTGACGGACAGGGTCAGCCCCAGCATTTT.

This CDR3 is CSASGLAAQFF. In DNA form, the CDR3 reads TGCAGTGCTTCGGGACTAGCGGCCCAGTTCTTC. This sequence joins TRBV20-1 and TRBJ2-1, with 11 positions matching TRBD2. Germline values: CDR1 DFQATT, CDR2 SNEGSKA (reference sequence). The CDR3 spans 11 residues. Trimming took 5 bases from V and 13 from J; bases not matched to a gene: 4.

This chain connects TRBV3-1 (or the pseudogene TRBV3-2) to TRBJ2-3; 12 bases map to TRBD2. The CDR3 has 21 residues. V was pared by 4 bases and J by 6 bases, with 23 bases of the junction left unmatched. Germline V gives CDR1 LGHDT, CDR2 YNNKEL (reference sequence). This CDR3 reads CASSLLGGRLAGGDFTDTQYF. CDR3 DNA sequence: TGTGCCAGCAGCCTCTTAGGCGGGAGGCTAGCGGGGGGGGACTTCACGGATACGCAGTATTTT.

The chain has TRBV6-2 or TRBV6-3 and TRBJ1-5; TRBD1 matches at 8 bases. The V gene end was trimmed by 2 bases and the J gene end by 2 bases; junction bases not matched to a gene: 8. The germline CDR1 and CDR2 sequences are MNHEY and SVGEGT. This CDR3 region has 17 residues. The CDR3 reads CASSYPGTGMGNQPQHF. CDR3 sequence (DNA): TGTGCCAGCAGTTACCCAGGGACAGGCATGGGCAATCAGCCCCAGCATTTT.

This chain links TRBV11-3 with TRBJ2-3; D unresolved. Trimming pared 4 bases from V and 0 bases from J, leaving 5 bases between. Germline V gives CDR1 SGHNT, CDR2 YENEEA. This CDR3 has 13 residues. CDR3: CASSWSSTDTQYF. CDR3 coding DNA: TGTGCCAGCAGCTGGAGTAGCACAGATACGCAGTATTTT.

V gene TRBV7-2 combines with J gene TRBJ2-4, with 16 bases fitting TRBD2. V trimming: 2 bases; J trimming: 8 bases; junction bases outside the gene matches: 9. This CDR3 has 18 residues. CDR1 is SGHTA and CDR2 is FQGNSA in the germline V gene. CDR3 residues: CASSLKKGLAGGTDIQYF. CDR3 coding DNA: TGTGCCAGCAGCTTAAAAAAGGGACTAGCGGGGGGGACAGACATTCAGTACTTC.

The chain is built from TRBV4-2 and TRBJ1-2; D is unclear. Germline V gives CDR1 LGHNA, CDR2 YNFKEQ. CDR3 length: 16 amino acids. V was trimmed by 1 base and J by 0 bases, leaving 12 bases between them. CDR3 protein: CASSQAEAVSNYGYTF. The CDR3 DNA is TGTGCCAGCAGCCAAGCAGAGGCCGTATCTAACTATGGCTACACCTTC.

The CDR3 protein is CASSPTRSSNEKLFF. The CDR3 coding sequence is TGTGCCAGCAGCCCCACCCGTAGCTCTAATGAAAAACTGTTTTTT. The V and J genes are TRBV2 and TRBJ1-4; D remains unclear. Trimming shortened V by 6 bases and J by 3 bases, and 14 bases separated the two germline ends. The CDR3 runs to 15 residues. The germline V gene encodes CDR1 SNHLY and CDR2 FYNNEI.

This sequence joins TRBV7-9 and TRBJ2-1, with D perhaps TRBD2 (5 bases). Germline lookup yields CDR1 SEHNR and CDR2 FQNEAQ (reference sequence). V dropped 5 bases and J dropped 7 bases, with 15 bases sitting between them. The CDR3 contains 14 residues. CDR3 nucleotide sequence: TGTGCCAGCAGCAAACCCGACCGGGGTAATGAGCAGTTCTTC. Amino acid sequence: CASSKPDRGNEQFF.